The T cell receptor (beta chain) described here comes from a study of cytomegalovirus exposure and HLA in healthy donors. Study results and caveats: Researchers reportedly found TCR beta sequences accurately predicted most subjects' HLA-A and HLA-B alleles. Some TCR beta chains (around 160 of them) were listed as cytomegalovirus-associated. In an earlier analysis, most TCR beta V segments were productive about 87% or about 30% of the time. The majority of TCR sequences were rare, yet some public TCRs appeared in many donors.

This clone was seen a handful of times. The antigen is not known. The PCR had 60 Vbeta and 13 Jbeta primers. TCRdb's copy holds only in-frame clones and misses some; the assay was immunoSEQ multiplex PCR. The sample includes approximately 140,000 clones, approximately 82% seen only once; the top ten take around 3%. V lost 10 bases and J lost 6; bases outside the gene matches: 6. Germline V gives CDR1 SGHNT, CDR2 YYREEE (reference sequence). This CDR3 spans 13 amino acids. The V call is TRBV5-4, the J call TRBJ2-7; 14 nucleotides agree with TRBD2. This TCR was sampled from a boy aged 2-9 years in good health and CMV-seronegative. Sequenced input: PBMCs. DNA for the CDR3: TGTGCCTCTGGGACTAGCGGGAGAAGCGAGCAGTACGTC. Translated, it gives CASGTSGRSEQYV.